This record looks at one T cell receptor (beta chain) sequence and its context. Antigen unknown. These data are taken from a study of cytomegalovirus exposure and HLA in healthy donors. Germline loops: CDR1 SGDLS, CDR2 YYNGEE. Trimming stripped 1 base from V and 4 bases from J, with 15 bases between. The CDR3 contains 17 residues. General observations from the study: Reportedly, HLA-A and HLA-B alleles of most subjects were accurately predicted from TCR beta.

Amplification used 60 Vbeta primers and 13 Jbeta primers. Produced via immunoSEQ multiplex PCR; TCRdb's table is partial and in-frame only. Seen here are 150,000 to 160,000 clones, roughly three quarters observed once, and the top ten hold approximately 8%. The chain joins TRBV9 to TRBJ2-6; the D gene is possibly TRBD1 (5 bases). Sequenced sample: PBMCs. The receptor was isolated from a man aged 25-45 years in good health and CMV-seropositive. The CDR3 protein is CASSVLSGNTGANVLTF. CDR3 nucleotide sequence: TGTGCCAGCAGCGTACTCTCAGGGAATACCGGGGCCAACGTCCTGACTTTC.